The rows below give T cell receptor beta chains drawn from one sample of a study of T cells in Graves' hyperthyroidism and ophthalmopathy. MiXCR, applied by TCRdb to the multiplex PCR reads, yields one record per CDR3 protein. The sample records approximately 520,000 distinct CDR3 sequences, approximately 25% being singletons. What was sequenced was blood. The receptors stem from a woman aged 25-40 years with Graves' ophthalmopathy. Both conserved end residues are part of each CDR3. Fields, in order: clone size, V gene, D gene, J gene, CDR3 DNA, CDR3 protein. The D gene is left open where the match is weak. The listing skips clone size in some rows; elsewhere it reads once, few, many or a size class.

clone size: -; V gene: TRBV7-3; D gene: -; J gene: TRBJ2-5; CDR3 DNA: TGTGCCAGCAGCTTAACGGTTCGGTTAGAAGAGACCCAGTACTTC; CDR3 protein: CASSLTVRLEETQYF
clone size: -; V gene: TRBV12-3/TRBV12-4; D gene: -; J gene: TRBJ2-5; CDR3 DNA: TGTGCCAGCACTACCGGTTGGGAGACCCAGTACTTC; CDR3 protein: CASTTGWETQYF
clone size: -; V gene: TRBV3-1; D gene: TRBD1; J gene: TRBJ2-2; CDR3 DNA: TGTGCCAGCAGCCAAGCTGGACAGGGAGCTGCGAACACCGGGGAGCTGTTTTTT; CDR3 protein: CASSQAGQGAANTGELFF
clone size: -; V gene: TRBV4-1; D gene: -; J gene: TRBJ1-1; CDR3 DNA: TGCGCCAGCAGCCCACGACATGGGGTCCCTGAAGCTTTCTTT; CDR3 protein: CASSPRHGVPEAFF
clone size: many; V gene: TRBV6-1; D gene: -; J gene: TRBJ1-1; CDR3 DNA: TGTGCCAGCAGTGGGTGGGGTTGGACTGAAGCTTTCTTT; CDR3 protein: CASSGWGWTEAFF
clone size: many; V gene: TRBV27; D gene: -; J gene: TRBJ1-5; CDR3 DNA: TGTGCCAGCAGTCAACACCTTAGCAATCAGCCCCAGCATTTT; CDR3 protein: CASSQHLSNQPQHF
clone size: many; V gene: TRBV12-3/TRBV12-4; D gene: -; J gene: TRBJ1-5; CDR3 DNA: TGTGCCAGCAGTGAGGGGTTAATGGGCAATCAGCCCCAGCATTTT; CDR3 protein: CASSEGLMGNQPQHF
clone size: many; V gene: TRBV11-2; D gene: TRBD2; J gene: TRBJ2-4; CDR3 DNA: TGTGCCAGCAGCTGGGACTACCAAGCCAAAAACATTCAGTACTTC; CDR3 protein: CASSWDYQAKNIQYF
clone size: many; V gene: TRBV5-6; D gene: TRBD1; J gene: TRBJ1-3; CDR3 DNA: TGTGCCAGCAGCTGGAGGGACAGTGGAAACACCATATATTTT; CDR3 protein: CASSWRDSGNTIYF
clone size: many; V gene: TRBV6-2/TRBV6-3; D gene: -; J gene: TRBJ2-7; CDR3 DNA: TGTGCCAGCAGTTACGGTCACCTACAGGGAGTAGAGCAGTACTTC; CDR3 protein: CASSYGHLQGVEQYF
clone size: many; V gene: TRBV11-1; D gene: TRBD1; J gene: TRBJ1-2; CDR3 DNA: TGTGCCAGCAGCCTGGGGGAACAGGGGGCTTACTATGACTACACCTTC; CDR3 protein: CASSLGEQGAYYDYTF
clone size: many; V gene: TRBV10-3; D gene: -; J gene: TRBJ2-5; CDR3 DNA: TGTGCCATCAGTACGGGAAAAGAGACCCAGTACTTC; CDR3 protein: CAISTGKETQYF
clone size: many; V gene: TRBV2; D gene: -; J gene: TRBJ1-1; CDR3 DNA: TGTGCCAGCAGCCGAAGTATGAACACTGAAGCTTTCTTT; CDR3 protein: CASSRSMNTEAFF
clone size: -; V gene: TRBV12-3/TRBV12-4; D gene: -; J gene: TRBJ1-2; CDR3 DNA: TGTGCCAGCAGTTTAAGTCGTTTGGGAAACTATGGCTACACCTTC; CDR3 protein: CASSLSRLGNYGYTF
clone size: many; V gene: TRBV12-5; D gene: -; J gene: TRBJ1-1; CDR3 DNA: TGTGCTAGTGCCTATGATCCGGACAATGGATCTGAAGCTTTCTTT; CDR3 protein: CASAYDPDNGSEAFF
clone size: many; V gene: TRBV12-3/TRBV12-4; D gene: -; J gene: TRBJ1-3; CDR3 DNA: TGTGCCAGCAGTACAGGCTATTCTGGAAACACCATATATTTT; CDR3 protein: CASSTGYSGNTIYF
clone size: many; V gene: TRBV6-2/TRBV6-3; D gene: -; J gene: TRBJ1-6; CDR3 DNA: TGTGCCAGCAGTTTCAGGGACAACGTCTCCTATAATTCACCCCTCCACTTT; CDR3 protein: CASSFRDNVSYNSPLHF
clone size: many; V gene: TRBV6-1; D gene: -; J gene: TRBJ1-3; CDR3 DNA: TGTGCCAGCAGTGAAGCGGGGGTTTATGGAAACACCATATATTTT; CDR3 protein: CASSEAGVYGNTIYF
clone size: many; V gene: TRBV12-3/TRBV12-4; D gene: -; J gene: TRBJ1-1; CDR3 DNA: TGTGCCAGCAGTTTAGCCCTCCGCTCGACTGAAGCTTTCTTT; CDR3 protein: CASSLALRSTEAFF
clone size: many; V gene: TRBV10-3; D gene: -; J gene: TRBJ1-3; CDR3 DNA: TGTGCCATCAGTGATTCAGAGGCTGGAAACACCATATATTTT; CDR3 protein: CAISDSEAGNTIYF
clone size: few; V gene: TRBV11-2; D gene: TRBD2; J gene: TRBJ2-4; CDR3 DNA: TGTGCCAGCAGCTCTAGCGGGGGGGATTGGAACATTCAGTACTTC; CDR3 protein: CASSSSGGDWNIQYF
clone size: few; V gene: TRBV12-5; D gene: -; J gene: TRBJ1-2; CDR3 DNA: TGTGCTAGTGGTTTGTATCAGGGGATTGGCTACACCTTC; CDR3 protein: CASGLYQGIGYTF
clone size: many; V gene: TRBV2; D gene: -; J gene: TRBJ2-5; CDR3 DNA: TGTGCCAGCAGTGAATTATGGCGGGGCGAGACCCAGTACTTC; CDR3 protein: CASSELWRGETQYF
clone size: many; V gene: TRBV7-9; D gene: -; J gene: TRBJ1-2; CDR3 DNA: TGTGCCAGCAGCCCTAGGGGGGAGGCACATGGCTACACCTTC; CDR3 protein: CASSPRGEAHGYTF
clone size: -; V gene: TRBV5-1; D gene: -; J gene: TRBJ1-1; CDR3 DNA: TGCGCCAGCAGCACGCAGGGGAGATACACTGAAGCTTTCTTT; CDR3 protein: CASSTQGRYTEAFF
clone size: many; V gene: TRBV2; D gene: -; J gene: TRBJ1-1; CDR3 DNA: TGTGCCAGCAGTAACCTGGAGAACACTGAAGCTTTCTTT; CDR3 protein: CASSNLENTEAFF
clone size: -; V gene: TRBV28; D gene: -; J gene: TRBJ1-5; CDR3 DNA: TGTGCCAGCAGTTTAGTAGGCCAGGGGTATCAGCCCCAGCATTTT; CDR3 protein: CASSLVGQGYQPQHF
clone size: few; V gene: TRBV6-1; D gene: TRBD1; J gene: TRBJ2-4; CDR3 DNA: TGTGCCAGCAGTAGACAGGGGCCCGAAAACATTCAGTACTTC; CDR3 protein: CASSRQGPENIQYF
clone size: many; V gene: TRBV27; D gene: TRBD1; J gene: TRBJ2-7; CDR3 DNA: TGTGCCAGCAGCAGCCCGGACAGGAACTACGAGCAGTACTTC; CDR3 protein: CASSSPDRNYEQYF
clone size: -; V gene: TRBV6-2/TRBV6-3; D gene: TRBD2; J gene: TRBJ2-7; CDR3 DNA: TGTGCCAGCAGTTACTCGCGGGGCCTAGCGGACGAGCAGTACTTC; CDR3 protein: CASSYSRGLADEQYF
clone size: many; V gene: TRBV3-1; D gene: -; J gene: TRBJ1-5; CDR3 DNA: TGTGCCAGCAGCCAAGATTTAGCTAATCAGCCCCAGCATTTT; CDR3 protein: CASSQDLANQPQHF
clone size: -; V gene: TRBV18; D gene: TRBD2; J gene: TRBJ2-7; CDR3 DNA: TGTGCCAGCTCACCACCTAACCCTCGGGCGGGGGAACGGTACGAGCAGTACTTC; CDR3 protein: CASSPPNPRAGERYEQYF
clone size: many; V gene: TRBV10-3; D gene: TRBD2; J gene: TRBJ2-7; CDR3 DNA: TGTGCCATCAGTGAAACTAGCGGGGGCTACGAGCAGTACTTC; CDR3 protein: CAISETSGGYEQYF
clone size: many; V gene: TRBV12-3/TRBV12-4; D gene: -; J gene: TRBJ1-5; CDR3 DNA: TGTGCCAGCAGTTTCCTCGCAGGGCAACAGCCCCAGCATTTT; CDR3 protein: CASSFLAGQQPQHF
clone size: many; V gene: TRBV6-5; D gene: -; J gene: TRBJ1-3; CDR3 DNA: TGTGCCAGCAGTACAGAGTATGGAAACACCATATATTTT; CDR3 protein: CASSTEYGNTIYF
clone size: few; V gene: TRBV7-9; D gene: -; J gene: TRBJ1-1; CDR3 DNA: TGTGCCAGCAGCCTGGGACATCAACCCCTCACTGAAGCTTTCTTT; CDR3 protein: CASSLGHQPLTEAFF
clone size: -; V gene: TRBV15; D gene: -; J gene: TRBJ1-5; CDR3 DNA: TGTGCCACCAGCATTGGGGCGGCAGACAATCAGCCCCAGCATTTT; CDR3 protein: CATSIGAADNQPQHF
clone size: -; V gene: TRBV18; D gene: -; J gene: TRBJ2-5; CDR3 DNA: TGTGCCAGCTCACCCCCAGACAGCCTCCAAGAGACCCAGTACTTC; CDR3 protein: CASSPPDSLQETQYF
clone size: -; V gene: TRBV10-3; D gene: TRBD1; J gene: TRBJ1-3; CDR3 DNA: TGTGCCATCAGTGGACAGGGGGCGTTATCTGGAAACACCATATATTTT; CDR3 protein: CAISGQGALSGNTIYF
clone size: -; V gene: TRBV2; D gene: -; J gene: TRBJ1-5; CDR3 DNA: TGTGCCAGCAGTGAACCCGGTGATCAGCCCCAGCATTTT; CDR3 protein: CASSEPGDQPQHF
clone size: few; V gene: TRBV19; D gene: TRBD1; J gene: TRBJ2-7; CDR3 DNA: TGTGCCAGTAGTCATCGAGGACAGGGGGTTTACGAGCAGTACTTC; CDR3 protein: CASSHRGQGVYEQYF
clone size: many; V gene: TRBV19; D gene: -; J gene: TRBJ2-7; CDR3 DNA: TGTGCCAGTAGTATAGGCGTAGCCTACGAGCAGTACTTC; CDR3 protein: CASSIGVAYEQYF
clone size: many; V gene: TRBV6-2/TRBV6-3; D gene: -; J gene: TRBJ1-5; CDR3 DNA: TGTGCCAGCAGTAGTACAGGGAGCAGGCAGCCCCAGCATTTT; CDR3 protein: CASSSTGSRQPQHF
clone size: -; V gene: TRBV5-1; D gene: -; J gene: TRBJ1-2; CDR3 DNA: TGCGCCAGCAGCTTGGCCTCAGGGAGCGGTGGCTACACCTTC; CDR3 protein: CASSLASGSGGYTF
clone size: -; V gene: TRBV28; D gene: -; J gene: TRBJ2-7; CDR3 DNA: TGTGCCAGCAGGCCAACAGGGTCGAGAAACGAGCAGTACTTC; CDR3 protein: CASRPTGSRNEQYF
clone size: many; V gene: TRBV7-9; D gene: -; J gene: TRBJ1-1; CDR3 DNA: TGTGCCAGCAGCTCCCGGGACTCCGAGGGCACTGAAGCTTTCTTT; CDR3 protein: CASSSRDSEGTEAFF
clone size: few; V gene: TRBV6-5; D gene: -; J gene: TRBJ1-1; CDR3 DNA: TGTGCCAGCAGTTGGCGTGAGGGAAGGGTTTTAGCTTTCTTT; CDR3 protein: CASSWREGRVLAFF
clone size: many; V gene: TRBV6-1; D gene: TRBD1; J gene: TRBJ1-2; CDR3 DNA: TGTGCCAGCAGTCCTACAGGGGGCGTCGGCTACACCTTC; CDR3 protein: CASSPTGGVGYTF
clone size: many; V gene: TRBV12-3/TRBV12-4; D gene: -; J gene: TRBJ1-2; CDR3 DNA: TGTGCCAGCAGTCGATTACTGGATGGCTACACCTTC; CDR3 protein: CASSRLLDGYTF
clone size: -; V gene: TRBV6-5; D gene: -; J gene: TRBJ2-5; CDR3 DNA: TGTGCCAGCAGTTCGAAAGGGGCGCGGGAGACCCAGTACTTC; CDR3 protein: CASSSKGARETQYF
clone size: -; V gene: TRBV10-3; D gene: TRBD1; J gene: TRBJ2-7; CDR3 DNA: TGTGCCATCCGTGGACAGGACGAGCAGTACTTC; CDR3 protein: CAIRGQDEQYF
clone size: -; V gene: TRBV7-2; D gene: -; J gene: TRBJ1-1; CDR3 DNA: TGCGCCAGCAGCTGGGGCGCGGGGCGAAACACTGAAGCTTTCTTT; CDR3 protein: CASSWGAGRNTEAFF
clone size: -; V gene: TRBV18; D gene: -; J gene: TRBJ1-5; CDR3 DNA: TGTGCCAGCTCACCACTCGGAGGGGTGAATCAGCCCCAGCATTTT; CDR3 protein: CASSPLGGVNQPQHF
clone size: -; V gene: TRBV2; D gene: -; J gene: TRBJ2-7; CDR3 DNA: TGTGCCAGCAAGGGCCAGACCTACGAGCAGTACTTC; CDR3 protein: CASKGQTYEQYF
clone size: many; V gene: TRBV5-1; D gene: -; J gene: TRBJ1-4; CDR3 DNA: TGCGCCAGCAGCTTGGGGAGGACGGTTTCTAATGAAAAACTGTTTTTT; CDR3 protein: CASSLGRTVSNEKLFF
clone size: -; V gene: TRBV18; D gene: -; J gene: TRBJ2-7; CDR3 DNA: TGTGCCAGCTCACCAATAAGGTTGTCCCTGTACGAGCAGTACTTC; CDR3 protein: CASSPIRLSLYEQYF
clone size: many; V gene: TRBV12-3/TRBV12-4; D gene: -; J gene: TRBJ1-1; CDR3 DNA: TGTGCCAGCACCTCTCGCGTGAACACTGAAGCTTTCTTT; CDR3 protein: CASTSRVNTEAFF